The TCR beta chain described here comes from a study of CD8 T cells in Susac syndrome. The J segment lost 0 bases and the V segment lost 0 bases, leaving 5 bases of the junction unmatched. CDR1 MGHRA and CDR2 YSYEKL come from the germline V gene. The CDR3 runs to 16 residues. Random hexamers were used to reverse transcribe an amount of about 0.45 to 1 ug RNA. TCRdb fed the immunoSEQ multiplex PCR reads into MiXCR, producing one record per CDR3 protein. This table has some 150,000 distinct CDR3 sequences, roughly 95% appearing once. A remark on this clonotype: Its antigen is unidentified.

Study-level points and caveats: In Susac syndrome, CD4+ T cell repertoires lacked any clonal expansion. Only a relatively small number of individuals were included in the TCR sequencing and HLA analysis.

The sequence was obtained from a human donor with Susac syndrome. V usage is TRBV4-1 and J usage is TRBJ2-7; 7 nucleotides align to TRBD2. Sequenced material: CD4+ T cells from PBMCs. The CDR3 sequence is CASSQDPLADSYEQYF. For the CDR3, the DNA is TGCGCCAGCAGCCAAGATCCCCTAGCGGACTCCTACGAGCAGTACTTC.